This TCR beta chain stems from a study of human T cells and chemical hapten exposure (dated by TCRdb to 2020 to 2023). Some background on the complete study: For sensitization, 2% DPC in acetone was applied to a 2 cm by 2 cm area of upper inner arm skin. Throughout the approximately 25-week study period, patients were also given weekly therapeutic DPC doses on the scalp. Blood was sampled from patients pre-sensitization (week 0) and at 2, 6 and about 24 weeks after DPC sensitization. Libraries were pooled for sequencing, and per-sample TCR yields varied mainly because of small differences in library volumes within the pool. About 30 alopecia patients provided blood for TCR sequencing at one to four time points (pre-sensitization, 2, 6 and 24 weeks). Peripheral blood TCR repertoire changes were tracked in vivo in alopecia patients during primary and secondary sensitization to the hapten diphenylcyclopropenone (DPC). The mostly female patient cohort included alopecia areata with under or over 50% scalp involvement, alopecia totalis and alopecia universalis. Patch tests used Finn chambers with 0.01% DPC on the upper back, scored after 6 days by International Contact Dermatitis Research Group standards. General conclusions and limits of the study: Repeated subsampling changed both the strength of the expansion versus patch-test correlation and the threshold at which that correlation became significant. The number of TCRs above 1 in 1000 frequency did not change with DPC sensitization; there was no evidence of global repertoire structure alterations. Patch test score was positively correlated with the number of PT1 expanded TCRs, with significance at thresholds 8, 16 and 32 but not at 4. All patients had alopecia, a presumed autoimmune disease, so their immune response might differ from that of healthy individuals. Expanded TCRs formed significantly more large CDR3 similarity clusters than pre-sensitization or healthy control sets, consistent with antigen-driven responses.

The intended sense of this specimen's time point label: patch test 1, 2 weeks after DPC sensitization. This sample's treatment or condition label indicates: therapeutic diphenylcyclopropenone sensitization with weekly scalp DPC. At each patch-test visit, blood was drawn before the patch test was applied. To be eligible, patients had to be aged 18 to 70, diagnosed with alopecia and judged suitable for DPC therapy, while pregnant patients were excluded. Unfractionated whole blood was collected in Tempus Blood RNA tubes, and total RNA was extracted from that blood. The method was RACE. TCRdb records NextSeq 500 as the sequencer. Library preparation attached unique molecular identifiers to individual cDNA molecules for quantitative, reproducible TCR counting. Each blood RNA sample was used to sequence both TCR alpha and TCR beta chains. The original pipeline was this. Samples had a median of about 90,000 TCRs, with a range from about 23,224 to 750,000. The Decombinator software suite was used to annotate V, J and CDR3 in the TCR reads. For PS versus PT1 abundance plots, all samples were subsampled to the same number of TCRs (28,000). TCRs were defined as expanded if absent before sensitization and observed at least eight times at the 2-week time point. TCRdb passed the public sequencing reads through fastp at Q25 and MiXCR, retaining productive beta sequences. Duplicate CDR3 protein sequences are folded into a single record with the most common DNA and genes. The V and J calls were determined by TCRdb, not by the authors. In this sample the table shows under 200,000 distinct CDR3 sequences, about 14% of which occur a single time. 1.5% to 2% of the sample goes to the ten largest clones.

As concerns this clonotype: Its antigen is unknown. No qualities accompany the bases; no much larger clone lies one base away.

The germline V gene (reference sequence) supplies CDR1 DFQATT and CDR2 SNEGSKA. The junction shows trimming of 7 bases on V and 6 bases on J, and the gene matches do not reach 8 bases of it. There are 15 amino acids in the CDR3, from cysteine to phenylalanine inclusive. Here the CDR3 DNA is all that survives: 45 bases in frame from base 1. The sequence is built from TRBV20-1 and TRBJ2-1; a stretch of 14 junction bases matches TRBD2. The sequenced sample was whole blood, obtained in connection with sensitization to the hapten diphenylcyclopropenone (DPC). The source of this sequence is a woman in her 30s with alopecia areata. Some clones in this sample may be carry-over from other donors' samples. The CDR3 protein: CSGSAGTSGSNEQFF. At the DNA level, the sequence is TGCAGTGGGTCGGCAGGGACTAGCGGGAGCAATGAGCAGTTCTTC.